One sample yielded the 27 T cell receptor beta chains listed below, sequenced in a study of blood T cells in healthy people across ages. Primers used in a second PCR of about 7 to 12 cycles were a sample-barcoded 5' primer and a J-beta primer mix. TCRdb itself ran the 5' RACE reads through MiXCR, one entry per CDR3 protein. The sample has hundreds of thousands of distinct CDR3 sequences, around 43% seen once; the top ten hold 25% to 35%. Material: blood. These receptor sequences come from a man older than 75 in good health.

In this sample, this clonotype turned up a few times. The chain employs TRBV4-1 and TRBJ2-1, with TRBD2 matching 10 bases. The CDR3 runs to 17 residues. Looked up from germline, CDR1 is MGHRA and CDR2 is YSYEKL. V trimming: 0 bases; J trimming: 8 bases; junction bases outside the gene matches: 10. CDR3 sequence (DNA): TGCGCCAGCAGCCAAGAATCTAGCGGGAGCCCAACGGATGAGCAGTTCTTC. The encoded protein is CASSQESSGSPTDEQFF.

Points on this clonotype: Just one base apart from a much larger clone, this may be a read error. CDR3 sequence: CARSQGRVEGEKLFF. The CDR3, as DNA: TGTGCCAGAAGCCAAGGGAGGGTGGAGGGTGAAAAACTGTTTTTT. The chain is built from TRBV4-2 and TRBJ1-4; D gene ambiguous. The CDR3 loop spans 15 amino acids. Germline values: CDR1 LGHNA, CDR2 YNFKEQ.

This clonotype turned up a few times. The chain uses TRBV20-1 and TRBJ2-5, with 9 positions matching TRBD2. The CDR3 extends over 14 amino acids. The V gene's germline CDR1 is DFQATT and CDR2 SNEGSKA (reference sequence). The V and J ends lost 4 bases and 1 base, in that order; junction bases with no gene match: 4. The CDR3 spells CSAKRGDIQETQYF. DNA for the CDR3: TGCAGTGCTAAGCGGGGGGACATCCAAGAGACCCAGTACTTC.

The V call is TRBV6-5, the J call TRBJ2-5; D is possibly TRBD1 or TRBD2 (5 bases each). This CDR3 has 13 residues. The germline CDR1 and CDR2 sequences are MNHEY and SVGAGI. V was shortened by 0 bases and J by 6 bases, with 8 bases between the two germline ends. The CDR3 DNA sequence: TGTGCCAGCAGTTACTCGGGGGTACAGACCCAGTACTTC. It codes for CASSYSGVQTQYF.

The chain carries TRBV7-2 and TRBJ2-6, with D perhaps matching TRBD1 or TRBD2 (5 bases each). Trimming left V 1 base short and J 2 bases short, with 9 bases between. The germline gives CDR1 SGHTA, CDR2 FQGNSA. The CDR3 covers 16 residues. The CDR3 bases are TGTGCCAGCAGCTTAGGGTGGGGGACTGGGGCCAACGTCCTGACTTTC. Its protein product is CASSLGWGTGANVLTF.

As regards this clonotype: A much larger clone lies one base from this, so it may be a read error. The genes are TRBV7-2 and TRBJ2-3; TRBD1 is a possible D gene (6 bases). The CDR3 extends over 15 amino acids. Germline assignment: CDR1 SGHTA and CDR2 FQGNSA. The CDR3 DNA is TGTGCCAGCAGCCGCTTAGGACAGCCCACAGATATGCAGTATTTT. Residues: CASSRLGQPTDMQYF.

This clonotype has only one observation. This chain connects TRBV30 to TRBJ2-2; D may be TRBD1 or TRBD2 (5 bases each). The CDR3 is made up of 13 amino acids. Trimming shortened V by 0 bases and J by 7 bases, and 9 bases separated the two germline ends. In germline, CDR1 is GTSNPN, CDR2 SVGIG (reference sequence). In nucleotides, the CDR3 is TGTGCCTGGAGTGTACGGGACGGCGGGGAGCTGTTTTTT. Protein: CAWSVRDGGELFF.

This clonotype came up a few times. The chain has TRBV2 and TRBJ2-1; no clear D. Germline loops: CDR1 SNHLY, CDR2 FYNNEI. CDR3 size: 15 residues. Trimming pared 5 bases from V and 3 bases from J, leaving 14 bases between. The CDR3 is CASSTLGTNYNEQFF. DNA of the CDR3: TGTGCCAGCAGTACCCTGGGTACAAACTACAATGAGCAGTTCTTC.

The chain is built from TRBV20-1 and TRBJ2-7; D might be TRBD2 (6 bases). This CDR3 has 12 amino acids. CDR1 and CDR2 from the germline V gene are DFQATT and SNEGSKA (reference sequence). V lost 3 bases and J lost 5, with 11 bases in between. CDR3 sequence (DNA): TGCAGTGCTAGTGGGGGGACCCACGAGCAGTACTTC. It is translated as CSASGGTHEQYF.

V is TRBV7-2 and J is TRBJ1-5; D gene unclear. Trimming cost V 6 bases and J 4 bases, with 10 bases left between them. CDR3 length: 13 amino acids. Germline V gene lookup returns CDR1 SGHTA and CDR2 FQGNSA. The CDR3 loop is CASRTDQNQPQHF. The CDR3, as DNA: TGTGCCAGCAGAACGGACCAAAATCAGCCCCAGCATTTT.

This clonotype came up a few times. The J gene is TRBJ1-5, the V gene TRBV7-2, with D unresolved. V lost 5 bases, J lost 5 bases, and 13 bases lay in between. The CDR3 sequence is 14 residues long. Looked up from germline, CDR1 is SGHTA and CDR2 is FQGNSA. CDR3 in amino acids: CASSPPSGDQPQHF. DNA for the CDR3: TGTGCCAGCAGCCCCCCATCTGGGGATCAGCCCCAGCATTTT.

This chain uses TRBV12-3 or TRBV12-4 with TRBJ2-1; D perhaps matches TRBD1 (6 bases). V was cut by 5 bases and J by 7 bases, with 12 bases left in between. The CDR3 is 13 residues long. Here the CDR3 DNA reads TGTGCCAGCAGTCCAGGGGTCCCAAATGAGCAGTTCTTC. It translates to CASSPGVPNEQFF.

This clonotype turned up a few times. Here the CDR3 reads CASSLESGAGSPLHF. The CDR3 DNA sequence: TGTGCCAGCAGCTTAGAGTCAGGGGCTGGTTCACCCCTCCACTTT. This chain joins TRBV7-2 and TRBJ1-6; possibly TRBD1 for D (6 bases). CDR1 is SGHTA and CDR2 is FQGNSA in the germline V gene. The ends were cut back, 1 base at V and 9 bases at J, with 13 bases in the middle. There are 15 residues in the CDR3.

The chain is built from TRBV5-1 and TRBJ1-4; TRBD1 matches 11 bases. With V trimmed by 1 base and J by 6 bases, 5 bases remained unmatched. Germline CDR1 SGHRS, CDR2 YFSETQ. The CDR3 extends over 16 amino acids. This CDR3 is CASSLRTGGVDEKLFF. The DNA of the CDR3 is TGCGCCAGCAGCTTGAGGACAGGGGGCGTGGATGAAAAACTGTTTTTT.

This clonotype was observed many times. The CDR3 sequence: CASSLAVVNEQFF. The CDR3 DNA sequence: TGTGCCAGCAGCTTAGCCGTAGTAAATGAGCAGTTCTTC. The V call is TRBV7-2, the J call TRBJ2-1; D not resolved. This CDR3 has 13 residues. The germline gives CDR1 SGHTA, CDR2 FQGNSA. Trimming took 0 bases from V and 7 from J, leaving 7 bases between them.

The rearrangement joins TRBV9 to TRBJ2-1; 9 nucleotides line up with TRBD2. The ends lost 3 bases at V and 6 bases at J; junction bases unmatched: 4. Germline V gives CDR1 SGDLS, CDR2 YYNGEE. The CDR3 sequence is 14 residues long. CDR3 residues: CASSELGLANEQFF. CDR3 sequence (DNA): TGTGCCAGCAGCGAATTGGGACTAGCCAATGAGCAGTTCTTC.

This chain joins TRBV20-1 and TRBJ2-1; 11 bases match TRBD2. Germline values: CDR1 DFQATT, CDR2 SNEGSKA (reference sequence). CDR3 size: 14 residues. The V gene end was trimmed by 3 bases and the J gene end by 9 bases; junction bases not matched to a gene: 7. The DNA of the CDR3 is TGCAGTGCTAGCTCTAGCGGGAGGTTCGTTGAGCAGTTCTTC. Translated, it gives CSASSSGRFVEQFF.

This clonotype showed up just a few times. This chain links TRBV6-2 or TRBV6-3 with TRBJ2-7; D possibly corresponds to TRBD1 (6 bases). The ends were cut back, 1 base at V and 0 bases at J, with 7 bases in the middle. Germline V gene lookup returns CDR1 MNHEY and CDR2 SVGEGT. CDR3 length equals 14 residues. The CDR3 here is CASSYLDSSYEQYF. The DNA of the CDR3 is TGTGCCAGCAGTTACTTGGACAGCTCCTACGAGCAGTACTTC.

The CDR3 region is CSAPGTGGRFITDTQYF. The CDR3 DNA reads as TGCAGTGCCCCCGGAACGGGGGGGAGATTTATCACAGATACGCAGTATTTT. The chain uses TRBV20-1 and TRBJ2-3, with 8 bases lining up with TRBD2. The CDR3 totals 17 residues. Germline V gene sequence: CDR1 DFQATT, CDR2 SNEGSKA (reference sequence). The J segment lost 2 bases and the V segment lost 6 bases, leaving 16 bases of the junction unmatched.

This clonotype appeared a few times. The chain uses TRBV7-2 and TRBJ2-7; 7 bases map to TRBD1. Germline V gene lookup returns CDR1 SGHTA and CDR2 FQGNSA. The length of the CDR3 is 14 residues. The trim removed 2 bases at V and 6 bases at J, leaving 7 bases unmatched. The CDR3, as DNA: TGTGCCAGCAGCTTACAGGGGGAGTTGGGCGAGCAGTACTTC. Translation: CASSLQGELGEQYF.

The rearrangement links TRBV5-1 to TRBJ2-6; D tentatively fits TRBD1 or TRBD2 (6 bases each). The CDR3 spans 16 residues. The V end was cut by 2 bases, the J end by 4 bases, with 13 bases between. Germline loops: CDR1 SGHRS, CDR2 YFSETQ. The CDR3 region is CASSFAPGAGANVLTF. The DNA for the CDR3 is TGCGCCAGCAGCTTTGCCCCGGGGGCGGGGGCCAACGTCCTGACTTTC. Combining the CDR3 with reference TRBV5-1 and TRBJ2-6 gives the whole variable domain KAGVTQTPRYLIKTRGQQVTLSCSPISGHRSVSWYQQTPGQGLQFLFEYFSETQRNKGNFPGRFSGRQFSNSRSEMNVSTLELGDSALYLCASSFAPGAGANVLTFGAGSRLTVL.

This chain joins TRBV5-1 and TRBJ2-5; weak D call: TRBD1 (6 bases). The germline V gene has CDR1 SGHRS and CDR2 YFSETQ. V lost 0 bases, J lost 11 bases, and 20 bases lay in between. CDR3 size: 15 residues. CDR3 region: CASSLAPTGDNEQYF. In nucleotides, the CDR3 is TGCGCCAGCAGCTTGGCCCCGACAGGCGACAATGAGCAGTACTTC.

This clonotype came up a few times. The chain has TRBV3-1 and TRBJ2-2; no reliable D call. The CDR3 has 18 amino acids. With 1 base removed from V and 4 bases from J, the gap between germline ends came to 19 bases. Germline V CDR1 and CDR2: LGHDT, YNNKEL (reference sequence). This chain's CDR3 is CASSQGLLGSRTTGELFF. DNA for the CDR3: TGTGCCAGCAGCCAAGGGCTCCTTGGAAGCAGAACCACCGGGGAGCTGTTTTTT.

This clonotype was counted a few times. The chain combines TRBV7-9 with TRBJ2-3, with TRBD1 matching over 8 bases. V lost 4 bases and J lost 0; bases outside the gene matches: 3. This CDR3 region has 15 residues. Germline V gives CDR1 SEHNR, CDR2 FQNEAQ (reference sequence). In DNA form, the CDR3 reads TGTGCCAGCAGCTCAGGGGGCCCGAGCACAGATACGCAGTATTTT. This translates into CASSSGGPSTDTQYF.

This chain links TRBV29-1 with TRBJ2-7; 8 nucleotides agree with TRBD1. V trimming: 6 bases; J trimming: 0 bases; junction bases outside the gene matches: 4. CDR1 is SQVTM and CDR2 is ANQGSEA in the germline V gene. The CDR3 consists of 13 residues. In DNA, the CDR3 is TGCAGCGTAGGGGACAGGCCCTCCTACGAGCAGTACTTC. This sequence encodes CSVGDRPSYEQYF.

CDR3 DNA: TGTGCCAGCAACCCAGCGGGAAATCCTCTAGACAATGAGCAGTTCTTC. It is translated as CASNPAGNPLDNEQFF. The chain has TRBV28 and TRBJ2-1, with TRBD2 matching over 7 bases. This CDR3 contains 16 residues. Germline-derived CDR1 and CDR2 are MDHEN and SYDVKM. V gave up 7 bases and J gave up 5 bases; unmatched junction bases: 14.

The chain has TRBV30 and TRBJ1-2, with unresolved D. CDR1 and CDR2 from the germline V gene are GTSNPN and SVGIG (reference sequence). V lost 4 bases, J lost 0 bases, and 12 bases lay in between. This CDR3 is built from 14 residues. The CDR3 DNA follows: TGTGCCTGGACCGGACGACCAGCTAACTATGGCTACACCTTC. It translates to CAWTGRPANYGYTF.